This T cell receptor beta chain was sequenced during a study of cytomegalovirus exposure and HLA in healthy donors (dated by TCRdb to between 2016 and 2019). Background for the entire study: The approximately 710 repertoires of the first cohort and the 120 validation repertoires were produced on the same platform, according to a later analysis. The study was designed to test whether signatures of past pathogen exposure could be identified by cataloging public T cell receptors. Along with the roughly 700-subject first cohort, a separate validation cohort of over a hundred different subjects was used. The study combined high-throughput TCR immunosequencing, statistical association of individual TCRs with disease status, and machine learning to predict cytomegalovirus infection status. Broader findings and caveats from the paper: Most TCR sequences were observed very rarely across donors, whereas some public TCRs were present in many individuals. Subsequent analysis determined that TCRs grouped into clusters in the first cohort also showed a tendency toward co-occurrence across the 120 or so validation repertoires, and approximately 94% of cluster scores exceeded 0. In vitro tests confirmed that a few of the cytomegalovirus-associated TCR beta chains recognize cytomegalovirus antigens. A later analysis lacked HLA typing for the validation cohort, so it scored co-occurrence in that cohort across all 110 or so repertoires. The classifier was reported to diagnose cytomegalovirus status with high specificity and sensitivity in both the original cohort and the validation cohort. The study gave a list of over 150 TCR beta chains associated with cytomegalovirus. It was suggested by the authors that the approach could potentially be generalized to other disease states and immunological phenotypes.

V was cut back by 1 base and J by 2 bases, leaving a gap of 13 bases between them. Spanning cysteine to phenylalanine, the CDR3 consists of 15 amino acids. The retained sequence is limited to the CDR3, 45 bases, with the frame set at the first base. About this clone itself: Its antigen has not been determined. Within one base of it there is no much larger clone, and no base qualities were kept.

The library was produced with the immunoSEQ multiplex PCR assay. The original methods were these. To diagnose cytomegalovirus status from the catalog of TCR beta chain sequences, a statistical classification framework was built. TCRdb stores this immuneACCESS table with in-frame sequences only. Part of the clones is absent; in the studies checked, under half of the shortfall reflects unresolved V genes, and no reason is known for the rest. The D gene and trimming were derived from the DNA, and the V and J assignments and clone size from that table. For this sample the table gives some 44,000 clones, of which 80% to 95% were detected only once. Clones ranked in the top ten supply 5.6% of the sample. Separate from the approximately 730-subject first cohort, the validation cohort of roughly 130 subjects was the group to which the donors belonged.

Rearrangement joined TRBV5-3 to TRBJ2-7, with a tentative D gene TRBD2 over 6 matching bases. TRBV5-3 is assigned to the ORF class and has an uncertain function. This TCR derives from a man aged 18 to 30 in good health and CMV-seronegative. Sequenced: PBMCs. CDR3 protein: CARSLRDSVAYEQYF. The DNA reads TGTGCCAGAAGCTTGCGGGACTCCGTTGCCTACGAGCAGTACTTC.